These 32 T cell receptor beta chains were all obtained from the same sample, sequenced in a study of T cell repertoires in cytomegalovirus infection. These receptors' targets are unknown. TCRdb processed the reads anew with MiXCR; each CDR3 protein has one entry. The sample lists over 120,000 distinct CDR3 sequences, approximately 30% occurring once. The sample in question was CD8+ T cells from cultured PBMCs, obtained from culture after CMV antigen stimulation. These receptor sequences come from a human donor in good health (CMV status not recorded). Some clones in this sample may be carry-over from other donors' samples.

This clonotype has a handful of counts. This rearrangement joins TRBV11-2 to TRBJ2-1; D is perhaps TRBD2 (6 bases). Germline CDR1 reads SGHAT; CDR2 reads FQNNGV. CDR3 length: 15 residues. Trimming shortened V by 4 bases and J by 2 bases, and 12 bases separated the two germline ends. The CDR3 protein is CASSSISGAYNEQFF. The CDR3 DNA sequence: TGTGCCAGCAGCTCAATTAGCGGAGCCTACAATGAGCAGTTCTTC.

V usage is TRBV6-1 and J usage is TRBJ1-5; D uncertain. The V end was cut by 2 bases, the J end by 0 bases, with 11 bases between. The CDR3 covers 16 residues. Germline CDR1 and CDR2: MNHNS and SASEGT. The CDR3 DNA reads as TGTGCCAGCAGTGAATTGACACTTTATAGCAATCAGCCCCAGCATTTT. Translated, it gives CASSELTLYSNQPQHF.

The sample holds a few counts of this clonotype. The CDR3 protein is CASSEYSGGTYEQYF. CDR3 in DNA: TGTGCCAGCAGTGAATATTCAGGGGGGACCTACGAGCAGTACTTC. The chain uses TRBV2 and TRBJ2-7; a possible D gene is TRBD1 (7 bases). Germline assignment: CDR1 SNHLY and CDR2 FYNNEI. The CDR3 consists of 15 residues. The V and J ends lost 2 bases and 2 bases respectively, with 13 bases between them. Looking up the rest from reference TRBV2 and TRBJ2-7 gives the full variable domain: EPEVTQTPSHQVTQMGQEVILRCVPISNHLYFYWYRQILGQKVEFLVSFYNNEISEKSEIFDDQFSVERPDGSNFTLKIRSTKLEDSAMYFCASSEYSGGTYEQYFGPGTRLTVT.

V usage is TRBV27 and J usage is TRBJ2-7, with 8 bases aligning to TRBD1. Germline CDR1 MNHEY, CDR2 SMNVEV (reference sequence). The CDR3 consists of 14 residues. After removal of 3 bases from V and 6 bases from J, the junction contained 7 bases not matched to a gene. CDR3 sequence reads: CASSLETGVPEQYF. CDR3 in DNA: TGTGCCAGCAGTTTGGAGACAGGGGTGCCCGAGCAGTACTTC.

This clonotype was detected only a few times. Here the CDR3 reads CASSFRGWGIDTEAFF. The CDR3 bases are TGTGCCAGCAGCTTTAGAGGGTGGGGTATAGACACTGAAGCTTTCTTT. The chain uses TRBV7-8 and TRBJ1-1, with D uncertain. Germline values: CDR1 SGHVS, CDR2 FQNEAQ. This CDR3 contains 16 residues. V lost 3 bases, J lost 3 bases, and 17 bases lay in between. Variable domain in full (rest from reference TRBV7-8 and TRBJ1-1): GAGVSQSPRYKVAKRGQDVALRCDPISGHVSLFWYQQALGQGPEFLTYFQNEAQLDKSGLPSDRFFAERPEGSVSTLKIQRTQQEDSAVYLCASSFRGWGIDTEAFFGQGTRLTVV.

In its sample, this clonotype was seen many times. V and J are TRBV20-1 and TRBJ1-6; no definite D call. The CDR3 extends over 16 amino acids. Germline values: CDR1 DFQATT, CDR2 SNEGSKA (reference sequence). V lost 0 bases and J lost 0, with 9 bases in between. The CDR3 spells CSARDDRLSYNSPLHF. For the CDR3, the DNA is TGCAGTGCTAGAGACGACCGGCTCTCCTATAATTCACCCCTCCACTTT.

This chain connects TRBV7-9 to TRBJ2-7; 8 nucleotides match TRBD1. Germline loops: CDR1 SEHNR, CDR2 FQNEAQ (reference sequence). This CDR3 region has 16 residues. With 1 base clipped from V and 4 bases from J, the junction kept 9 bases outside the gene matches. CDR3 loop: CASSLGSAGGGYEQYF. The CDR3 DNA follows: TGTGCCAGCAGCTTAGGCTCGGCAGGGGGCGGGTACGAGCAGTACTTC.

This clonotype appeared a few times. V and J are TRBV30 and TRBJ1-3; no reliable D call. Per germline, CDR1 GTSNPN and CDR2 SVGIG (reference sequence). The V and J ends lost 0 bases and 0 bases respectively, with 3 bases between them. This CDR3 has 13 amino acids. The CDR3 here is CAWSVGSGNTIYF. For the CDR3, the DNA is TGTGCCTGGAGTGTGGGCTCTGGAAACACCATATATTTT.

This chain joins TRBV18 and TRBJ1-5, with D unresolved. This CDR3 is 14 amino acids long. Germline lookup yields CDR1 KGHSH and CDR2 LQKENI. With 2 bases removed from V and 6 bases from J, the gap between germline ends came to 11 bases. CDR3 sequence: CASSPYGGSQPQHF. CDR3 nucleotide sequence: TGTGCCAGCTCACCATATGGAGGTTCTCAGCCCCAGCATTTT. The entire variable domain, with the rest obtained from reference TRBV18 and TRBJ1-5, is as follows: NAGVMQNPRHLVRRRGQEARLRCSPMKGHSHVYWYRQLPEEGLKFMVYLQKENIIDESGMPKERFSAEFPKEGPSILRIQQVVRGDSAAYFCASSPYGGSQPQHFGDGTRLSIL.

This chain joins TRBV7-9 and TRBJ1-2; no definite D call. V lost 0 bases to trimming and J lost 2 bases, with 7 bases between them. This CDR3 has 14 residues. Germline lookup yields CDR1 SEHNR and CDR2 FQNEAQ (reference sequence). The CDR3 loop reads CASSLAGSNYGYTF. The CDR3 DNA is TGTGCCAGCAGCTTAGCGGGCAGCAACTATGGCTACACCTTC. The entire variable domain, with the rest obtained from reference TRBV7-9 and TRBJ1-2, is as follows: DTGVSQNPRHKITKRGQNVTFRCDPISEHNRLYWYRQTLGQGPEFLTYFQNEAQLEKSRLLSDRFSAERPKGSFSTLEIQRTEQGDSAMYLCASSLAGSNYGYTFGSGTRLTVV.

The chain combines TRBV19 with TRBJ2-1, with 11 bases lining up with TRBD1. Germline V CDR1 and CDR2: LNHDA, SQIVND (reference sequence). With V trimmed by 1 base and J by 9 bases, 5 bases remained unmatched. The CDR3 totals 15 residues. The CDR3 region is CASSIGDRGLAEQFF. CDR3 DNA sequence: TGTGCCAGTAGTATAGGGGACAGGGGGTTGGCTGAGCAGTTCTTC.

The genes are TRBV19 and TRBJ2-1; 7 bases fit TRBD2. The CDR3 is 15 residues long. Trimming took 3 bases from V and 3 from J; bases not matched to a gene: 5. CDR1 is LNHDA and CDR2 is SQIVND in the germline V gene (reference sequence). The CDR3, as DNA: TGTGCCAGTAGTATTGGTCTAGCGGTCTACAATGAGCAGTTCTTC. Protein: CASSIGLAVYNEQFF.

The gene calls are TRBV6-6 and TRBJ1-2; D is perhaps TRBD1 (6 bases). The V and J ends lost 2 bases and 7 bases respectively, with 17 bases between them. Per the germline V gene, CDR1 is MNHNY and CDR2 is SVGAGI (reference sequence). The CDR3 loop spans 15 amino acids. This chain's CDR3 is CASSYAPGDPRGYTF. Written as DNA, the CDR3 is TGTGCCAGCAGTTACGCCCCAGGGGACCCCCGTGGCTACACCTTC.

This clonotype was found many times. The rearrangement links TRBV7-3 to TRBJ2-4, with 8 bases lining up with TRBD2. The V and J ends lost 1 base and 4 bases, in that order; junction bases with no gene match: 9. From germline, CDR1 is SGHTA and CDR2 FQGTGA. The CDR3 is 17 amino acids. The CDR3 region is CASSLKGFGTSKNIQYF. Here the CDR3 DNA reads TGTGCCAGCAGCTTAAAGGGTTTCGGGACTAGTAAAAACATTCAGTACTTC.

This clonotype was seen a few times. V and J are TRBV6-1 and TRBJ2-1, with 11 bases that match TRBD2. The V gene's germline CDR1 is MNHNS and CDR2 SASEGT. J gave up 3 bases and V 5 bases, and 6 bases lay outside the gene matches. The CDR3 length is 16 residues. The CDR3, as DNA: TGTGCCAGCAGTCAGACTAGCGGGGATTTCTACAATGAGCAGTTCTTC. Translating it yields CASSQTSGDFYNEQFF.

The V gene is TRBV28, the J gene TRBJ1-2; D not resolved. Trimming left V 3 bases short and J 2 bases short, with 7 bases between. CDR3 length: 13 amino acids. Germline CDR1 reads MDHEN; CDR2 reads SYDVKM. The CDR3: CASSFGGNYGYTF. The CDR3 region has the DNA TGTGCCAGCAGTTTTGGCGGAAACTATGGCTACACCTTC.

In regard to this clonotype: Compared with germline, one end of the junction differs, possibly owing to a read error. The CDR3 nucleotides are TGTGCTAGCAGCCCGGGACCTGGGATTCAGCCCCAGCATTTT. Its translation is CASSPGPGIQPQHF. The gene calls are TRBV7-8 and TRBJ1-5; possible D gene TRBD1, 5 bases. The CDR3 extends over 14 amino acids. From germline, CDR1 is SGHVS and CDR2 FQNEAQ.

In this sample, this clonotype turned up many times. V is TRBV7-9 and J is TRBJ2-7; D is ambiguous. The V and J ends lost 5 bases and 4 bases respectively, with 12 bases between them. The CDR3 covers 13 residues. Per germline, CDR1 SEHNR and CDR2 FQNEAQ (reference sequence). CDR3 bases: TGTGCCAGCAGCCCATCGCTGGGTTACGAGCAGTACTTC. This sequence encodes CASSPSLGYEQYF.

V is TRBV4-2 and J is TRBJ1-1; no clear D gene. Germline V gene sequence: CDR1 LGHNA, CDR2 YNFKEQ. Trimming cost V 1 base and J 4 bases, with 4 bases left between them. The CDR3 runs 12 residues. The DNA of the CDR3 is TGTGCCAGCAGCCAAGCTACCACTGAAGCTTTCTTT. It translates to CASSQATTEAFF.

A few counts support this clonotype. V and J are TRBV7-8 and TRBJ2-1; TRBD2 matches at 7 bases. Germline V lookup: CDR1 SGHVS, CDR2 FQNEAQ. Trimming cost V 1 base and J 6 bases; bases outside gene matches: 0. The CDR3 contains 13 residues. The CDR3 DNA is TGTGCCAGCAGCTTAGAGCGGGGCAATGAGCAGTTCTTC. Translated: CASSLERGNEQFF.

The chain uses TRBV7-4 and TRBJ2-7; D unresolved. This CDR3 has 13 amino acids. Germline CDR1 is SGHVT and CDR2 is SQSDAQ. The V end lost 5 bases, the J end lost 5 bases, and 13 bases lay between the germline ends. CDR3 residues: CASSPWVVDEQYF. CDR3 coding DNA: TGTGCCAGCAGCCCATGGGTGGTGGACGAGCAGTACTTC.

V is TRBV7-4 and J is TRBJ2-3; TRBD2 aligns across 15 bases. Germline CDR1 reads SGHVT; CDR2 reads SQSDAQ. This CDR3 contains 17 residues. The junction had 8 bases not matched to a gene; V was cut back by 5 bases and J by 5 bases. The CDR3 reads CASSPRTSGGARDTQYF. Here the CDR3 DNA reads TGTGCCAGCAGCCCGAGGACTAGCGGGGGGGCCAGAGATACGCAGTATTTT.

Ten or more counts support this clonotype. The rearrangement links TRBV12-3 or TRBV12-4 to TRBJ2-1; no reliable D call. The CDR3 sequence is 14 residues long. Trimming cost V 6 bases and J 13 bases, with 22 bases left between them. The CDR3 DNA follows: TGTGCCAGCAGCCCAGAAACACCTAGTGGAGACCAGTTCTTC. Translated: CASSPETPSGDQFF.

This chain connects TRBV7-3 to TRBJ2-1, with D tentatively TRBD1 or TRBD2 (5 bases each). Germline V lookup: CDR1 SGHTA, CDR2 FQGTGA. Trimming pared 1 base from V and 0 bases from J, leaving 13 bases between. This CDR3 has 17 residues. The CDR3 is CASSLNPPGSSYNEQFF. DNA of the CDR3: TGTGCCAGCAGCTTAAATCCGCCAGGGAGCTCCTACAATGAGCAGTTCTTC.

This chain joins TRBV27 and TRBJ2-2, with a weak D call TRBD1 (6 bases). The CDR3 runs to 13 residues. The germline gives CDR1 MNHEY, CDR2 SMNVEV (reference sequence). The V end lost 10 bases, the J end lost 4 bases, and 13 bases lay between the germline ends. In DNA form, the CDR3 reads TGTGCCACCTCAGGGGTTATCACCGGGGAGCTGTTTTTT. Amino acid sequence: CATSGVITGELFF.

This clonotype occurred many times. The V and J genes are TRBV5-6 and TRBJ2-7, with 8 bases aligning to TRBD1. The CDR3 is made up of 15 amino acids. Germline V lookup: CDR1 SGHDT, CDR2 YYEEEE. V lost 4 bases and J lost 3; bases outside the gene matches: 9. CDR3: CASSGAGQAFYEQYF. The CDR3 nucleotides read TGTGCCAGCAGCGGCGCGGGACAGGCCTTCTACGAGCAGTACTTC.

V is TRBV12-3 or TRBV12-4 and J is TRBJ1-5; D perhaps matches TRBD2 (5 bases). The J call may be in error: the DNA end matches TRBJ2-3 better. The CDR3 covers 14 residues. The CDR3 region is CASRDQEGNQPQYF. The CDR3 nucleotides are TGTGCCAGCAGGGACCAAGAGGGCAATCAGCCCCAGTATTTT.

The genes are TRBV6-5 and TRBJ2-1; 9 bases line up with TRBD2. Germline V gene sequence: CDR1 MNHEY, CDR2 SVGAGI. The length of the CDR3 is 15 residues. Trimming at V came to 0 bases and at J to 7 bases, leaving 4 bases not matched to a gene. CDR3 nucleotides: TGTGCCAGCAGTTACTCGGCTAGCGGGGAGAATGAGCAGTTCTTC. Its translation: CASSYSASGENEQFF.

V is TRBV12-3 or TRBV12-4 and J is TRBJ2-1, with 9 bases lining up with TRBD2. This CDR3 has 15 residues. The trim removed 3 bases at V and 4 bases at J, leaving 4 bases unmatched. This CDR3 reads CASSLKRGVYNEQFF. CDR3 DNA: TGTGCCAGCAGTTTGAAGCGGGGGGTTTACAATGAGCAGTTCTTC.

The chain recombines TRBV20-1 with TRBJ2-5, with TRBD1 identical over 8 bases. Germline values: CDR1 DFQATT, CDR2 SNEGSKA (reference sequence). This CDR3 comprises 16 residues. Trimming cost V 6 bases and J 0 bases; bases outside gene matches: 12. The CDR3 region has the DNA TGCAGTGCCTGGGGCCAGGGGGCTGCTTACCAAGAGACCCAGTACTTC. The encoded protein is CSAWGQGAAYQETQYF.

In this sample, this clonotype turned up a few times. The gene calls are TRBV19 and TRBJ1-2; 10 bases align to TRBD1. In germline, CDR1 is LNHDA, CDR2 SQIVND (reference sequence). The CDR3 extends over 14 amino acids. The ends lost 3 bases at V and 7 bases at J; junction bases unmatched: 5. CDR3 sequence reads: CASSILGQGSGYTF. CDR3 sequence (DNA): TGTGCCAGTAGTATCCTGGGACAGGGGTCTGGCTACACCTTC.

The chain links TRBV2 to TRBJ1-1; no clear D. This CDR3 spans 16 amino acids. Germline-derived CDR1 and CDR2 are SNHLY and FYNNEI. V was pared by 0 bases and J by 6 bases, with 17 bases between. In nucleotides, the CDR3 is TGTGCCAGCAGTGAAGCGCACCCCAGTAGGTTAGCTGAAGCTTTCTTT. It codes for CASSEAHPSRLAEAFF.